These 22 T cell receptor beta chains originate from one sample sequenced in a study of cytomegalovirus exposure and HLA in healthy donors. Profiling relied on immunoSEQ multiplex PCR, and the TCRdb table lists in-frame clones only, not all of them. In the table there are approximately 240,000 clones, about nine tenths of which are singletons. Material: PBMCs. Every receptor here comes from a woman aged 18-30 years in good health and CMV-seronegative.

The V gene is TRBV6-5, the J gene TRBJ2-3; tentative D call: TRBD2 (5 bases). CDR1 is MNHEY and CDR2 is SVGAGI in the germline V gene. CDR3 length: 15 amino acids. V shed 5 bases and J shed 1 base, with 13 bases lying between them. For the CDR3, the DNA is TGTGCCAGCAGTCCCCTCGTCGGGGGCACAGATACGCAGTATTTT. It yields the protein CASSPLVGGTDTQYF.

CDR3 nucleotide sequence: TGTGCCAGCAGTCCCCAGTACACTGAAGCTTTCTTT. Amino acid sequence: CASSPQYTEAFF. The gene calls are TRBV28 and TRBJ1-1; unclear D gene. The CDR3 runs to 12 residues. The germline gives CDR1 MDHEN, CDR2 SYDVKM. V was trimmed by 5 bases and J by 3 bases, leaving 7 bases between them.

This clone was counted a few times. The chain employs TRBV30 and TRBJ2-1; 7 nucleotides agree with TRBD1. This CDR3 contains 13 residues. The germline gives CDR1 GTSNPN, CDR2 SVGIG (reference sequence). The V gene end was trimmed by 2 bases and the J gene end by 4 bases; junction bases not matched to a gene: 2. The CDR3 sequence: CAWSLGQYNEQFF. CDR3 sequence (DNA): TGTGCCTGGAGTTTGGGACAGTACAATGAGCAGTTCTTC. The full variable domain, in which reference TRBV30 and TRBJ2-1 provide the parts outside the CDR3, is SQTIHQWPATLVQPVGSPLSLECTVEGTSNPNLYWYRQAAGRGLQLLFYSVGIGQISSEVPQNLSASRPQDRQFILSSKKLLLSDSGFYLCAWSLGQYNEQFFGPGTRLTVL.

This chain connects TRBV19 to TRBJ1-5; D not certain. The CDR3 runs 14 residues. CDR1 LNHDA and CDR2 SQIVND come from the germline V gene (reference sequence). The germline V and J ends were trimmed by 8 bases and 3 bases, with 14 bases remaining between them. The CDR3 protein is CASGSDWNNQPQHF. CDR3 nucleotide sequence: TGTGCCAGTGGAAGCGACTGGAACAATCAGCCCCAGCATTTT.

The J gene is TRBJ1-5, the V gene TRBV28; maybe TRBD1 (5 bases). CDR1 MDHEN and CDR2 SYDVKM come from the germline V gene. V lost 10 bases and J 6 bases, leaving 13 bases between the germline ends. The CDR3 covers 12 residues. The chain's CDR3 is CATKGVFQPQHF. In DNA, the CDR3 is TGTGCCACCAAAGGGGTGTTTCAGCCCCAGCATTTT. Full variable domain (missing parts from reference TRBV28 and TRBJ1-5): DVKVTQSSRYLVKRTGEKVFLECVQDMDHENMFWYRQDPGLGLRLIYFSYDVKMKEKGDIPEGYSVSREKKERFSLILESASTNQTSMYLCATKGVFQPQHFGDGTRLSIL.

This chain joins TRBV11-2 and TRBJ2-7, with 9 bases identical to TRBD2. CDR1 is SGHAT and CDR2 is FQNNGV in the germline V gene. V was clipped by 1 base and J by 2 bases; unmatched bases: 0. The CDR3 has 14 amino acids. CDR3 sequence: CASSLGTSAYEQYF. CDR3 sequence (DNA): TGTGCCAGCAGCTTAGGGACTAGCGCCTACGAGCAGTACTTC.

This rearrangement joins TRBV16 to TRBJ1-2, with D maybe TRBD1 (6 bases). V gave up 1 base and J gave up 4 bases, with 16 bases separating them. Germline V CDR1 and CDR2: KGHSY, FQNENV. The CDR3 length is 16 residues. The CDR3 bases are TGTGCCAGCAGCCAATATCGGGAGGGGGAGAGCTATGGCTACACCTTC. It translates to CASSQYREGESYGYTF.

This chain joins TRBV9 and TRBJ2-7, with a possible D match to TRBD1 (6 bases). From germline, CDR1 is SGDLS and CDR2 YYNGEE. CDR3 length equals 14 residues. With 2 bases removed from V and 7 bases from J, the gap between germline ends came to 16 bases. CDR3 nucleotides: TGTGCCAGCAGCGTTTCGACAGGCTGGCGGGAGCAGTACTTC. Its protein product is CASSVSTGWREQYF.

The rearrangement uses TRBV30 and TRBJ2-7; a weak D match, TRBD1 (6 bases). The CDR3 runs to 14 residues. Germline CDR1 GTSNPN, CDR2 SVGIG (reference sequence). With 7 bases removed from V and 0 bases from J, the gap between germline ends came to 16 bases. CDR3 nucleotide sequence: TGTGCCTCGGCCTCGGAGACAGGCTCCTACGAGCAGTACTTC. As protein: CASASETGSYEQYF.

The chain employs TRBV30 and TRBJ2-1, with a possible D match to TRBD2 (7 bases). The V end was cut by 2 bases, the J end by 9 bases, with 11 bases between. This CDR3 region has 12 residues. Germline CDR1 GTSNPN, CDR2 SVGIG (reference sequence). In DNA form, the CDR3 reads TGTGCCTGGAGTCGGGGGGACACTGAGCAGTTCTTC. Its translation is CAWSRGDTEQFF.

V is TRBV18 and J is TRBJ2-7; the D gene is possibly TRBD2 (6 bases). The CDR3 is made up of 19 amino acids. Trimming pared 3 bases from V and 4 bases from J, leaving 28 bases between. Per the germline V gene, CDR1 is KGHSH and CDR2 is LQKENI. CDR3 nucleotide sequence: TGTGCCAGCTCACCCAGGGCCGGGAGCCGTATAGGTCGCGATTACGAGCAGTACTTC. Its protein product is CASSPRAGSRIGRDYEQYF.

CDR3 sequence (DNA): TGTGCCAGCAGCCAAGGGACAGCTGGAAACACCATATATTTT. It is translated as CASSQGTAGNTIYF. The rearrangement links TRBV4-2 to TRBJ1-3; D perhaps matches TRBD1 (6 bases). The CDR3 is made up of 14 amino acids. The V gene lost 1 base and the J gene lost 2 bases, with 6 bases spanning the gap. Germline V gives CDR1 LGHNA, CDR2 YNFKEQ.

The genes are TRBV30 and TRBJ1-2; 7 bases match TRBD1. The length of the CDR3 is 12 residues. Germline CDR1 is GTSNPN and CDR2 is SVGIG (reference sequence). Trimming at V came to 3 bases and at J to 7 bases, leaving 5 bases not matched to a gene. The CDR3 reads CAWRTGTGGYTF. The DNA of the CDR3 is TGTGCCTGGAGGACAGGGACCGGTGGCTACACCTTC.

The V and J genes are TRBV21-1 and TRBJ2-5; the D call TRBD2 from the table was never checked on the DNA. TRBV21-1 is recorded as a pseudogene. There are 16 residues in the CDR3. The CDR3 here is CASSLHRVPGRETQYF. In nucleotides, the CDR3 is TGTGCCAGCAGCCTCCACCGGGTCCCCGGGAGGGAGACCCAGTACTTC.

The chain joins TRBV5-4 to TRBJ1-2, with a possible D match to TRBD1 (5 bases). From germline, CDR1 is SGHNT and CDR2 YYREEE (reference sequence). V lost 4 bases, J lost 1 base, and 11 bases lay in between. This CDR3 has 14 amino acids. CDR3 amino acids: CASSTGPFNYGYTF. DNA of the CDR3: TGTGCCAGCAGCACAGGACCGTTTAACTATGGCTACACCTTC. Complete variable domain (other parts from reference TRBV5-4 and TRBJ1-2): ETGVTQSPTHLIKTRGQQVTLRCSSQSGHNTVSWYQQALGQGPQFIFQYYREEENGRGNFPPRFSGLQFPNYSSELNVNALELDDSALYLCASSTGPFNYGYTFGSGTRLTVV.

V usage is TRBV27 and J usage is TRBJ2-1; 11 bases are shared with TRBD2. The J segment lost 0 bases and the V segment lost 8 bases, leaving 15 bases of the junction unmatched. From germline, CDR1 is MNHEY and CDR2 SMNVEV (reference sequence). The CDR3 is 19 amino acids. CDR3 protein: CASYDRAVTSGASYNEQFF. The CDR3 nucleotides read TGTGCCAGCTACGACAGGGCAGTGACTAGCGGGGCCTCCTACAATGAGCAGTTCTTC.

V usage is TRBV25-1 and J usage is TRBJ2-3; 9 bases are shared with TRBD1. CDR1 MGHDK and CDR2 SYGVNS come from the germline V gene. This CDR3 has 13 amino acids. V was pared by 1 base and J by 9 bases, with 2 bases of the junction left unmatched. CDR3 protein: CASSELGQGTQYF. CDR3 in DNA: TGTGCCAGCAGTGAATTAGGACAGGGGACGCAGTATTTT.

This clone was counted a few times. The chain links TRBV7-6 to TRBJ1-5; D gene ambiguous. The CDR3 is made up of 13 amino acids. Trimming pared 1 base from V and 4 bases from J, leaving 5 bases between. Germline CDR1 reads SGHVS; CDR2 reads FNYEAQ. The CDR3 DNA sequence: TGTGCCAGCAGCTTAGGGGCTAATCAGCCCCAGCATTTT. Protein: CASSLGANQPQHF.

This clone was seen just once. CDR3 nucleotides: TGTGCCAGTACCCGGACAGGGAGGGGGGATCAGCCCCAGCATTTT. Residues: CASTRTGRGDQPQHF. V gene TRBV19 combines with J gene TRBJ1-5, with 8 nucleotides matching TRBD1. Trimming removed 7 bases from V and 5 bases from J; junction bases left unmatched: 10. The germline CDR1 and CDR2 sequences are LNHDA and SQIVND (reference sequence). This CDR3 has 15 residues.

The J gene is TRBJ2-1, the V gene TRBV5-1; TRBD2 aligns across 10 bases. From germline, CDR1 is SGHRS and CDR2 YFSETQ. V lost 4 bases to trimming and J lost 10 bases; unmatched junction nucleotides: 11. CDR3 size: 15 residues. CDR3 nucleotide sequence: TGCGCCAGCAGCCCGACAGCGGGAGGGCCTACGGAGCAGTTCTTC. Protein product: CASSPTAGGPTEQFF.

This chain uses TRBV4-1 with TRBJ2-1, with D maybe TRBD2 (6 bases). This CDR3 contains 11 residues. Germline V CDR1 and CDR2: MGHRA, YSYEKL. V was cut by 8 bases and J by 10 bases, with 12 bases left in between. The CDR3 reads CASRDGGEQFF. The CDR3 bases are TGCGCCAGCCGGGACGGAGGGGAGCAGTTCTTC.

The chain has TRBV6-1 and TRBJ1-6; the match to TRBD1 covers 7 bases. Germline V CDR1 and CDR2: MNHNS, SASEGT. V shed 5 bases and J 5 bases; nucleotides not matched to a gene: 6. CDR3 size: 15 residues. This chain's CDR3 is CASSTPGTDNSPLHF. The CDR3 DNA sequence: TGTGCCAGCAGTACTCCCGGGACAGATAATTCACCCCTCCACTTT.